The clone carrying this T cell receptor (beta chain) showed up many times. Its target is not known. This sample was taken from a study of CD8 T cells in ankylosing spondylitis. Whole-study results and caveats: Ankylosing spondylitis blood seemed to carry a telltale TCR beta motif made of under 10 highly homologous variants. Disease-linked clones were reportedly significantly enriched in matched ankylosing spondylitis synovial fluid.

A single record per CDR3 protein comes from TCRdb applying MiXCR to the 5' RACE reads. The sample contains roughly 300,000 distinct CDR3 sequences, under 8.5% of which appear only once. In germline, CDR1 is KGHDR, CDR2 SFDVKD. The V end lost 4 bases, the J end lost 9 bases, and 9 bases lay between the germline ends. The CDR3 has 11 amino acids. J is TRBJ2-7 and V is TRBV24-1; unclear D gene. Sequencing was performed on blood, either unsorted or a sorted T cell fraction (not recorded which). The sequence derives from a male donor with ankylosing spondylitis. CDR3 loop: CATSDMSRQYF. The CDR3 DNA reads TGTGCCACCAGTGACATGTCCCGGCAGTACTTC.